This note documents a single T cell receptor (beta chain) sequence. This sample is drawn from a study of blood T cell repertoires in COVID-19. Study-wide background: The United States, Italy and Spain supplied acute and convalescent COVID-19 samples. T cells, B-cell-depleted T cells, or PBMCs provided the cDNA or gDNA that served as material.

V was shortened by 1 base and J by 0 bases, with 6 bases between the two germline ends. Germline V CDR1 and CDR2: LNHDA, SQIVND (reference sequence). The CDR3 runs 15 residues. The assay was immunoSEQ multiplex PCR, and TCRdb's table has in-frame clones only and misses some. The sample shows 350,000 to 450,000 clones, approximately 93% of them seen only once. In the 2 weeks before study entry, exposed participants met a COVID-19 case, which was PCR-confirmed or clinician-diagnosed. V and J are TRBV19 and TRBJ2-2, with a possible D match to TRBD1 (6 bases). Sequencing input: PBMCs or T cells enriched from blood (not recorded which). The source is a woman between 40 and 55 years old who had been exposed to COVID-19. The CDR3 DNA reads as TGTGCCAGTAGTATAGGGACAGCGAACACCGGGGAGCTGTTTTTT. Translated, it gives CASSIGTANTGELFF.